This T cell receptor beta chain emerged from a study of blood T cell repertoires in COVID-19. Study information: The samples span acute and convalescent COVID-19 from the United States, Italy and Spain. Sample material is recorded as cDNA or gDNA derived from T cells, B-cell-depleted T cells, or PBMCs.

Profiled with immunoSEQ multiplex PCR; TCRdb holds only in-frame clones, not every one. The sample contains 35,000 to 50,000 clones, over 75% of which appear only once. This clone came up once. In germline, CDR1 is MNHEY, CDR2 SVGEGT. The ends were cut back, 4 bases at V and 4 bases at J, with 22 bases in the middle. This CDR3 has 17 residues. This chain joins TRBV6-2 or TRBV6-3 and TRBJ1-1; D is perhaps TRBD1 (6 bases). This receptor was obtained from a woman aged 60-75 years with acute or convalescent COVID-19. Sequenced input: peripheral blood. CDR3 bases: TGTGCCAGCAGTTCGGACAGCTTCTCCGTCTGGGGCACTGAAGCTTTCTTT. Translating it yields CASSSDSFSVWGTEAFF.